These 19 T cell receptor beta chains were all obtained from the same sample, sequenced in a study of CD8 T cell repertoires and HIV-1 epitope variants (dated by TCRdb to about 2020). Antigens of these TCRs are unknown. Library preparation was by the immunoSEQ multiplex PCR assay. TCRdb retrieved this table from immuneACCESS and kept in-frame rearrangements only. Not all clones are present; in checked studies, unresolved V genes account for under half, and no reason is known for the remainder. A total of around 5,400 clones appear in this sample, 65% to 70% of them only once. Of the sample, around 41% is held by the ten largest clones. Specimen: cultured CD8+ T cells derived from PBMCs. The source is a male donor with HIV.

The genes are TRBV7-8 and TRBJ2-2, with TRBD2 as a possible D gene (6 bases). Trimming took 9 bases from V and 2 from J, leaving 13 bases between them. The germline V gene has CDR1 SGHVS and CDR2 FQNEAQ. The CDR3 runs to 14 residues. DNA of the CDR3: TGTGCCAGTCGTAGGGACTCCAACACCGGGGAGCTGTTTTTT. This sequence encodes CASRRDSNTGELFF. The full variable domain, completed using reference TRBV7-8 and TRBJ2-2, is GAGVSQSPRYKVAKRGQDVALRCDPISGHVSLFWYQQALGQGPEFLTYFQNEAQLDKSGLPSDRFFAERPEGSVSTLKIQRTQQEDSAVYLCASRRDSNTGELFFGEGSRLTVL.

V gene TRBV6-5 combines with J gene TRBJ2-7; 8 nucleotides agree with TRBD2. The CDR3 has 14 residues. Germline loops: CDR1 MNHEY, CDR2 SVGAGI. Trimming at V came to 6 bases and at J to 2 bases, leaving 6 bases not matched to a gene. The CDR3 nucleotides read TGTGCCAGCAGCTCGTTGGGACTAGCCTACGAGCAGTACTTC. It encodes CASSSLGLAYEQYF.

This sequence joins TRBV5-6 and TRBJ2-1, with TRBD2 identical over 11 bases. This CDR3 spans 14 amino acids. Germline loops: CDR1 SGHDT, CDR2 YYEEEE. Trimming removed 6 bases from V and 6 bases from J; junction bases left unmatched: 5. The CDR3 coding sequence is TGTGCCAGCACCTATAGCGGGGGGGCCAATGAGCAGTTCTTC. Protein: CASTYSGGANEQFF. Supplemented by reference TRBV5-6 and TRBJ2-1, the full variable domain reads DAGVTQSPTHLIKTRGQQVTLRCSPKSGHDTVSWYQQALGQGPQFIFQYYEEEERQRGNFPDRFSGHQFPNYSSELNVNALLLGDSALYLCASTYSGGANEQFFGPGTRLTVL.

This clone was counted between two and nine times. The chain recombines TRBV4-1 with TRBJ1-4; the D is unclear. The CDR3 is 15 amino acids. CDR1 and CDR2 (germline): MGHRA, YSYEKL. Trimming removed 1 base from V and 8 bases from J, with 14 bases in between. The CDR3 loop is CASSQVGIGSEKLFF. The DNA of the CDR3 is TGCGCCAGCAGCCAAGTTGGTATAGGGAGCGAAAAACTGTTTTTT.

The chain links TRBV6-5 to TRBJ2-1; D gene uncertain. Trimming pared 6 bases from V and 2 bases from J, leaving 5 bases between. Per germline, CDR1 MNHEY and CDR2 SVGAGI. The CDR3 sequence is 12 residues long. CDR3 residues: CASSRPYNEQFF. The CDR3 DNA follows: TGTGCCAGCAGCCGACCCTACAATGAGCAGTTCTTC.

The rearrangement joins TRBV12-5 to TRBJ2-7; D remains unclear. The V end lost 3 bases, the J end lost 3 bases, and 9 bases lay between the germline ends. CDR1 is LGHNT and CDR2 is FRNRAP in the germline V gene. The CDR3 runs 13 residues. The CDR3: CASGLDGSYEQYF. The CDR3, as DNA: TGTGCTAGTGGTTTAGATGGCAGCTACGAGCAGTACTTC.

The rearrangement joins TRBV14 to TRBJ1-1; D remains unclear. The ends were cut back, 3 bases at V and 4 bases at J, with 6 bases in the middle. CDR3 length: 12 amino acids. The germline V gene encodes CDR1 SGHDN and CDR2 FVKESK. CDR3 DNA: TGTGCCAGCAGCCAGTGGAGCACTGAAGCTTTCTTT. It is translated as CASSQWSTEAFF.

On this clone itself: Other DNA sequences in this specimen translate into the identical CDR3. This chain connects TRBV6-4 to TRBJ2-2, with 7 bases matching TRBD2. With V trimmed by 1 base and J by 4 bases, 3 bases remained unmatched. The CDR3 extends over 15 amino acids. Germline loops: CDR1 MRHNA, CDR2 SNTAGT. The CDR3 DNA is TGTGCCAGCAGTGACTTGACGGGGGGCACCGGGGAGCTGTTTTTT. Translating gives CASSDLTGGTGELFF.

This CDR3 is CASSPDGNTEAFF. The CDR3 DNA sequence: TGTGCCAGCAGTCCGGACGGGAACACTGAAGCTTTCTTT. The chain uses TRBV28 and TRBJ1-1; D is unresolved. The CDR3 has 13 amino acids. Germline CDR1 and CDR2: MDHEN and SYDVKM. V lost 5 bases, J lost 1 base, and 8 bases lay in between.

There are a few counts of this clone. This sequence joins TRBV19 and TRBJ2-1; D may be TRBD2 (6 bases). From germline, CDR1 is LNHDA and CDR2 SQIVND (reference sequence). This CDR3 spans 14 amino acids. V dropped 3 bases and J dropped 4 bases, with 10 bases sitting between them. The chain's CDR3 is CASSMSGLYNEQFF. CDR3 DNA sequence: TGTGCCAGTAGTATGTCGGGACTTTACAATGAGCAGTTCTTC.

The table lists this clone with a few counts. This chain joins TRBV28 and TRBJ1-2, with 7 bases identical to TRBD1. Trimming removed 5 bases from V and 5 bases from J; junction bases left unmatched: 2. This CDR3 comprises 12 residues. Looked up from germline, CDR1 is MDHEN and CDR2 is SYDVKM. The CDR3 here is CASSRQGYGYTF. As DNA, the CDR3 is TGTGCCAGCAGTCGACAGGGATATGGCTACACCTTC.

CDR3 loop: CSAAFVNDEQFF. CDR3 nucleotides: TGCAGCGCGGCATTCGTTAACGATGAGCAGTTCTTC. The rearrangement joins TRBV29-1 to TRBJ2-1, with no clear D. Germline CDR1 reads SQVTM; CDR2 reads ANQGSEA. There are 12 residues in the CDR3. V lost 7 bases, J lost 8 bases, and 15 bases lay in between.

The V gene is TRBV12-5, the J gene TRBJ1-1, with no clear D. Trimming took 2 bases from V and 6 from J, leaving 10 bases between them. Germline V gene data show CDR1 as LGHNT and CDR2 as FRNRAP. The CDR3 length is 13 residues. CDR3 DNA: TGTGCTAGTGGTTTGTCGAGAGGCGCTGAAGCTTTCTTT. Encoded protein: CASGLSRGAEAFF.

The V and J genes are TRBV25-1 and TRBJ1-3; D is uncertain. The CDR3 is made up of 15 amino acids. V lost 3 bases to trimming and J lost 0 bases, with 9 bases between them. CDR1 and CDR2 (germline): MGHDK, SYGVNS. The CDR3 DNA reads TGTGCCAGCAGTGATTTTGGCAGCTCTGGAAACACCATATATTTT. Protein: CASSDFGSSGNTIYF.

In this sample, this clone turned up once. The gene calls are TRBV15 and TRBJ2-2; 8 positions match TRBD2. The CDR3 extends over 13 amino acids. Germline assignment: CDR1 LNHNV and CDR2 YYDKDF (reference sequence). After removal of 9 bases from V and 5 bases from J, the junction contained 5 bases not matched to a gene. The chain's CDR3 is CATKRELTGELFF. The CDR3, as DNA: TGTGCCACGAAGCGGGAGTTGACCGGGGAGCTGTTTTTT.

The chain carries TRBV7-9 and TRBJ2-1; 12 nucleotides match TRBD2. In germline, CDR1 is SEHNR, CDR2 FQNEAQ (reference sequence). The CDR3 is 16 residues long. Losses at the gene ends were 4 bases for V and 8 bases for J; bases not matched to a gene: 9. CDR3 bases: TGTGCCAGCAGCTCGACGACTAGCGGGGGAAAGGATGAGCAGTTCTTC. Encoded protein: CASSSTTSGGKDEQFF.

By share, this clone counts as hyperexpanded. DNA for the CDR3: TGTGCCAGCAGTTCAGATGTCTCGGCCTACGAGCAGTACTTC. It yields the protein CASSSDVSAYEQYF. The J gene is TRBJ2-7, the V gene TRBV27; D gene uncertain. The germline V gene encodes CDR1 MNHEY and CDR2 SMNVEV (reference sequence). This CDR3 is 14 amino acids long. V was trimmed by 4 bases and J by 2 bases, leaving 12 bases between them.

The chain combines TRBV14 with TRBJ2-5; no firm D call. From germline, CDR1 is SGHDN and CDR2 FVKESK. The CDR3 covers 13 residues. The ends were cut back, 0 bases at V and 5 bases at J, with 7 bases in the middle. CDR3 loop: CASSQDLLETQYF. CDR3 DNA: TGTGCCAGCAGCCAAGACCTTTTGGAGACCCAGTACTTC.

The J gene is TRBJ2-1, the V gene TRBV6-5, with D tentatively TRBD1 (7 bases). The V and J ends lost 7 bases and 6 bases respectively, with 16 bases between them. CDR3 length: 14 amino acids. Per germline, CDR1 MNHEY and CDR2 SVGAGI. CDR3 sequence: CASTDREVGNEQFF. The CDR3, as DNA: TGTGCCAGCACCGACAGGGAGGTCGGCAATGAGCAGTTCTTC.